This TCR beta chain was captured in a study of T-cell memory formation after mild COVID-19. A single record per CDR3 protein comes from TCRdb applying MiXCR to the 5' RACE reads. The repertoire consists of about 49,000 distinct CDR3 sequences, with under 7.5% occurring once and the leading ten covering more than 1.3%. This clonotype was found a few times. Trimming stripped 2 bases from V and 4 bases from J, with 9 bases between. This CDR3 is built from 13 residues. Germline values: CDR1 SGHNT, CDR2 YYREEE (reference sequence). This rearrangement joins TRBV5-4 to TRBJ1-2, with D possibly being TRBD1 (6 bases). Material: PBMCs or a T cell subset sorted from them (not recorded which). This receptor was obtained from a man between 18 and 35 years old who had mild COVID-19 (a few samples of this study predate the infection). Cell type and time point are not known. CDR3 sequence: CASSFTGSYGYTF. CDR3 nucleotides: TGTGCCAGCAGCTTTACAGGGTCCTATGGCTACACCTTC.